These T cell receptor beta chains were read from a single sample in a study of T-cell memory formation after mild COVID-19. TCRdb re-called the 5' RACE reads with MiXCR, one entry per CDR3 protein. This sample has around 320,000 distinct CDR3 sequences, with roughly a fifth found just once. The sample was PBMCs or a T cell subset sorted from them (not recorded which). Receptors were obtained from a man younger than 30 who had mild COVID-19 (a few samples of this study predate the infection). Cell type and time point are not known. CDR3s include the opening cysteine and the closing phenylalanine or tryptophan. D genes are given only for firm matches. Clone size is shown for a subset of rows, as once, few, many or a class of expanded clone.

.	TRBV29-1	many	TRBJ2-2	TGCAGCGTTCGAAGCGGACTCGCGAACACCGGGGAGCTGTTTTTT	CSVRSGLANTGELFF
TRBD1	TRBV4-1	few	TRBJ1-2	TGCGCCAGCAGCCACCGACTGACAGGGTTCGTAGGCTACACCTTC	CASSHRLTGFVGYTF
.	TRBV7-9	.	TRBJ1-4	TGTGCCAGCAGCTTCTACGGGGATATGGGTGAAAAACTGTTTTTT	CASSFYGDMGEKLFF
.	TRBV9	.	TRBJ2-3	TGTGCCAGCAGCGTAGGGGCCAGATACACAGATACGCAGTATTTT	CASSVGARYTDTQYF
.	TRBV6-5	.	TRBJ1-2	TGTGCCAGCAGTGCCGGCACTAACTATGGCTACACCTTC	CASSAGTNYGYTF
.	TRBV6-6	.	TRBJ1-6	TGTGCCAGCAGTTACTCAGGGTCCTTAAATTCACCCCTCCACTTT	CASSYSGSLNSPLHF
.	TRBV19	few	TRBJ1-1	TGTGCCAACCCTCGTGAGGCTCCGAACACTGAAGCTTTCTTT	CANPREAPNTEAFF
TRBD1	TRBV5-1	.	TRBJ1-4	TGCGCCAGCAGCTTACAACAGGGGGCAAGAGAAAAACTGTTTTTT	CASSLQQGAREKLFF
.	TRBV4-3	many	TRBJ2-3	TGCGCCAGCAGCCAGTCAGGCGGGTTCTACGGTACGCAGTATTTT	CASSQSGGFYGTQYF
.	TRBV5-1	.	TRBJ2-2	TGCGCCAGCAGCCCTGGGGGCCCCACCGGGGAGCTGTTTTTT	CASSPGGPTGELFF
.	TRBV4-1	few	TRBJ2-6	TGCGCCAGCAGCCAAGATGCAGGGGCCGGGGCCAACGTCCTGACTTTC	CASSQDAGAGANVLTF
.	TRBV20-1	.	TRBJ2-3	TGCAGTGCTAGCGACCCAAGTAGCACAGATACGCAGTATTTT	CSASDPSSTDTQYF
.	TRBV10-3	few	TRBJ1-5	TGTGCCATCAGTGGAGGGGGGTTGGGTCAGCCCCAGCATTTT	CAISGGGLGQPQHF
TRBD2	TRBV4-3	.	TRBJ2-2	TGCGCCAGCAGCCAGGATAGCGGGGGGGCCAACACCGGGGAGCTGTTTTTT	CASSQDSGGANTGELFF
.	TRBV29-1	.	TRBJ2-5	TGCAGCGTTGAAGGGAACCAAGAGACCCAGTACTTC	CSVEGNQETQYF
TRBD2	TRBV4-1	few	TRBJ2-1	TGCGCCAGCAGCCGCACGGCTAGCGGGGTGGGGGAGCAGTTCTTC	CASSRTASGVGEQFF
.	TRBV5-1	few	TRBJ1-2	TGCGCCAGCAGCTTGTCGATGGGGGTGCCTGGCTACACCTTC	CASSLSMGVPGYTF
.	TRBV24-1	.	TRBJ2-3	TGTGCCACCAGTGATCGGAGACGCACAGATACGCAGTATTTT	CATSDRRRTDTQYF
.	TRBV29-1	few	TRBJ2-5	TGCAGCGAGAGATCCGGGGGGCAGGAGACCCAGTACTTC	CSERSGGQETQYF
.	TRBV29-1	.	TRBJ1-1	TGCAGCGTTAGGAGGAACACTGAAGCTTTCTTT	CSVRRNTEAFF
.	TRBV3-1	.	TRBJ1-5	TGTGCCAGCAGCCAAGACCAGCGGACTCGTCAGCCCCAGCATTTT	CASSQDQRTRQPQHF
.	TRBV11-2	few	TRBJ2-5	TGTGCCAGCAGCTTCATCAGTTCGGCCCAGTACTTC	CASSFISSAQYF
.	TRBV12-3/TRBV12-4	many	TRBJ2-2	TGTGCCAGCAGTTTATACAGGGACACCGGGGAGCTGTTTTTT	CASSLYRDTGELFF
.	TRBV18	few	TRBJ1-5	TGTGCCAGCTCCGCTACGGACGGCAAGGAGCCCCAGCATTTT	CASSATDGKEPQHF
TRBD2	TRBV5-1	.	TRBJ2-3	TGCGCCAGCAGCACGGGACTAGCGGGGGGGCCCGCCACAGATACGCAGTATTTT	CASSTGLAGGPATDTQYF
.	TRBV7-9	many	TRBJ2-1	TGTGCCAGCAGCCCAAGCAAGGGGGTTGGCGAGCAGTTCTTC	CASSPSKGVGEQFF
.	TRBV29-1	few	TRBJ2-3	TGCAGCGCCGACCAAGGGGCCGGCACAGATACGCAGTATTTT	CSADQGAGTDTQYF
.	TRBV7-2	many	TRBJ2-7	TGTGCCAGCAGCCTAGCCCACAGCTCCTACGAGCAGTACTTC	CASSLAHSSYEQYF
TRBD2	TRBV20-1	few	TRBJ2-5	TGCAGTGCCACAAGACTAGCGGGGATCCAAGAGACCCAGTACTTC	CSATRLAGIQETQYF
.	TRBV6-2/TRBV6-3	.	TRBJ1-5	TGTGCCAGCAGTTACAGGGACATCGGGCCCGAGCATTTT	CASSYRDIGPEHF
.	TRBV7-9	once	TRBJ1-2	TGTGCCAGCAGCGATACAGGATTCAACTATGGCTACACCTTC	CASSDTGFNYGYTF
.	TRBV7-9	.	TRBJ1-1	TGTGCCAGCAGCGGGGGGGTTACGGATGAAGCTTTCTTT	CASSGGVTDEAFF